This TCR beta chain derives from a study of cytomegalovirus exposure and HLA in healthy donors. Study-wide results and caveats: According to a later analysis, TCR clusters from the first cohort tended to co-occur in the 100 to 150 validation repertoires. Specificity of three CMV-associated chains for CMV antigens was verified in vitro. Cytomegalovirus association was assigned to about 150 TCR beta chains.

The germline gives CDR1 LNHDA, CDR2 SQIVND (reference sequence). This CDR3 comprises 16 residues. V was trimmed by 6 bases and J by 7 bases, leaving 22 bases between them. Profiled with immunoSEQ multiplex PCR; TCRdb holds only in-frame clones, not every one. The sample lists 150,000 to 170,000 clones, more than 70% occurring once. As regards this clone: The antigen is unknown.

It was the approximately 120-subject validation cohort, separate from the roughly 700-subject first cohort, to which the donors belonged. The specimen was PBMCs. This clonotype was obtained from a human donor in good health. The V call is TRBV19, the J call TRBJ1-3; a possible D gene is TRBD1 (6 bases). The CDR3 DNA is TGTGCCAGTAGAGAAAGTGGGACAATCCGAGGGAACACCATATATTTT. The encoded protein is CASRESGTIRGNTIYF. Full variable domain (remainder filled in from reference TRBV19 and TRBJ1-3): DGGITQSPKYLFRKEGQNVTLSCEQNLNHDAMYWYRQDPGQGLRLIYYSQIVNDFQKGDIAEGYSVSREKKESFPLTVTSAQKNPTAFYLCASRESGTIRGNTIYFGEGSWLTVV.